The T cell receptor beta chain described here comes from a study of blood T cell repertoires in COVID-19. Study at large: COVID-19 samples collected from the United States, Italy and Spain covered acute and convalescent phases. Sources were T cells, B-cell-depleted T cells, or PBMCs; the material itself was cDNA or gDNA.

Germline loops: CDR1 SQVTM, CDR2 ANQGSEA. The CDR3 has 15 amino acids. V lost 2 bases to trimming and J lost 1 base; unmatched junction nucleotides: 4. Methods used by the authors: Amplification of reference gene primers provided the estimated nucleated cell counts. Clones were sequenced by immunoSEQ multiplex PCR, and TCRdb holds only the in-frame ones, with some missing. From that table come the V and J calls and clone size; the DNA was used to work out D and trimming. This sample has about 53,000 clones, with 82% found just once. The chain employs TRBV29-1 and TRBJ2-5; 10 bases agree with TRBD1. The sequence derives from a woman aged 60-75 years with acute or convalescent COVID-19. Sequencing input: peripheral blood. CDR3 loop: CSVETTGGLQETQYF. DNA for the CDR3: TGCAGCGTTGAAACGACAGGGGGCCTCCAAGAGACCCAGTACTTC.